The entry below describes one T cell receptor beta chain. Libraries were prepared by immunoSEQ multiplex PCR; TCRdb keeps only in-frame clonotypes and omits some of them. The sample gives some 30,000 clones, 65% to 80% of which show up once; less than 7.5% is in the top ten. The sample's time point: recipient sample about 28 days before transplant, after cytoreduction. Samples: about 28 days before transplant, then days 30, 100 and 180 after. The CDR3 has 18 residues. Germline V gene data show CDR1 as SGDLS and CDR2 as YYNGEE. V dropped 3 bases and J dropped 0 bases, with 21 bases sitting between them. This entry is derived from a study of T cell clonotyping in hematopoietic cell transplantation. Turning to the study itself: Pretransplant recipient samples were taken after cytoreduction.

Sequenced here: peripheral blood mononuclear cells, sampled before stem cell transplant. The chain couples TRBV9 to TRBJ1-2; D is possibly TRBD1 (5 bases). The receptor was isolated from a woman between 25 and 40 years old with chronic myeloid leukemia. Some clones in this sample may be carry-over from other donors' samples. The CDR3 is CASSARTRAGQANYGYTF. The CDR3 DNA reads TGTGCCAGCAGCGCGAGAACGCGGGCAGGACAAGCTAACTATGGCTACACCTTC. Together with reference TRBV9 and TRBJ1-2, the CDR3 gives the full variable domain: DSGVTQTPKHLITATGQRVTLRCSPRSGDLSVYWYQQSLDQGLQFLIQYYNGEERAKGNILERFSAQQFPDLHSELNLSSLELGDSALYFCASSARTRAGQANYGYTFGSGTRLTVV.